This TCR beta chain was recovered during a study of T cells in tuberculosis. Each donor contributed roughly 100,000 T cells on average, unsorted. This CDR3 is built from 17 residues. V lost 1 base and J 0 bases, leaving 13 bases between the germline ends. Germline loops: CDR1 SGHAT, CDR2 FQNNGV. Study conclusions and caveats: Cases with active tuberculosis were adults, while controls were adolescents.

This table comes from immunoSEQ multiplex PCR, and its TCRdb copy is limited to in-frame clones, with some not included. The sample consists of around 38,000 clones, around 96% of them appearing once. Comment on this clone: The target antigen is unknown.

What was sequenced was PBMCs. The chain uses TRBV11-2 and TRBJ1-3, with D unresolved. The sequence came from a donor between 10 and 35 years old with latent tuberculosis or without tuberculosis infection. The CDR3 bases are TGTGCCAGCAGCTTAGTACGGAGAGGAAGCTCTGGAAACACCATATATTTT. Its translation is CASSLVRRGSSGNTIYF.